Listed here are 26 T cell receptor beta chains from one sample, sequenced in a study of beta chain features in type 1 diabetes. Of the isolated RNA, all was reverse transcribed, and so the sequenced material was expressed TCRB transcripts. The data were produced by immunoSEQ multiplex PCR, yet TCRdb's version contains in-frame clones alone and is incomplete. In the table there are just under 150,000 clones, 10% of which are singletons. The specimen was naive CD4+ T cells from blood. The receptors derive from a man in his late teens or twenties in good health.

J is TRBJ2-5 and V is TRBV5-6; D is possibly TRBD2 (6 bases). Trimming cost V 3 bases and J 1 base, with 7 bases left between them. The CDR3 runs to 13 residues. CDR1 is SGHDT, CDR2 YYEEEE, per germline. CDR3 protein: CASSSGVQETQYF. The CDR3 DNA sequence: TGTGCCAGCAGCTCGGGAGTCCAAGAGACCCAGTACTTC.

This clone occurred a few times. V gene TRBV18 combines with J gene TRBJ1-2; 8 bases map to TRBD1. V trimming: 6 bases; J trimming: 2 bases; junction bases outside the gene matches: 11. The CDR3 has 16 amino acids. Germline V gene data show CDR1 as KGHSH and CDR2 as LQKENI. The CDR3 DNA sequence: TGTGCCAGCTCGTCGAGACAGGGGCTGGGAAACTATGGCTACACCTTC. This encodes CASSSRQGLGNYGYTF.

In this sample, this clone turned up many times. The chain combines TRBV30 with TRBJ1-5, with a possible D match to TRBD1 (5 bases). Trimming left V 0 bases short and J 7 bases short, with 13 bases between. CDR3 length: 14 amino acids. Per germline, CDR1 GTSNPN and CDR2 SVGIG (reference sequence). In DNA form, the CDR3 reads TGTGCCTGGAGTGTACGTGGGGGAGGGCAGCCCCAGCATTTT. This encodes CAWSVRGGGQPQHF.

V is TRBV5-1 and J is TRBJ1-4; D perhaps matches TRBD1 (6 bases). Germline CDR1 SGHRS, CDR2 YFSETQ. The CDR3 loop spans 14 amino acids. The V end was cut by 4 bases, the J end by 4 bases, with 11 bases between. The CDR3 region is CASSTRGVNEKLFF. CDR3 coding DNA: TGCGCCAGCAGCACCAGGGGCGTTAATGAAAAACTGTTTTTT.

This chain uses TRBV28 with TRBJ1-2; 7 nucleotides match TRBD1. The germline CDR1 and CDR2 sequences are MDHEN and SYDVKM. The CDR3 consists of 15 residues. Trimming cost V 10 bases and J 5 bases; bases outside gene matches: 16. This CDR3 is CAIAGGTAAGYGYTF. DNA of the CDR3: TGTGCCATCGCGGGGGGGACAGCCGCGGGTTATGGCTACACCTTC.

V gene TRBV7-8 combines with J gene TRBJ2-5; 8 bases map to TRBD2. The CDR3 loop spans 16 amino acids. J lost 3 bases, V lost 5 bases, and 11 bases had no gene match. The germline gives CDR1 SGHVS, CDR2 FQNEAQ. In DNA, the CDR3 is TGTGCCAGCAGCCAGGTGTCCGGGGGGGTCGAAGAGACCCAGTACTTC. It yields the protein CASSQVSGGVEETQYF. Full variable domain (missing parts from reference TRBV7-8 and TRBJ2-5): GAGVSQSPRYKVAKRGQDVALRCDPISGHVSLFWYQQALGQGPEFLTYFQNEAQLDKSGLPSDRFFAERPEGSVSTLKIQRTQQEDSAVYLCASSQVSGGVEETQYFGPGTRLLVL.

The rearrangement uses TRBV27 and TRBJ1-6; 9 nucleotides line up with TRBD1. The length of the CDR3 is 15 residues. V lost 3 bases, J lost 10 bases, and 7 bases stayed unmatched. Germline loops: CDR1 MNHEY, CDR2 SMNVEV (reference sequence). The CDR3 coding sequence is TGTGCCAGCAGTTTGGGACAGGGATCGGGCTCACCCCTCCACTTT. This gives the protein CASSLGQGSGSPLHF.

This clone was detected a few times. The chain combines TRBV6-5 with TRBJ1-2; TRBD1 matches at 9 bases. Per germline, CDR1 MNHEY and CDR2 SVGAGI. The CDR3 spans 14 residues. V shed 7 bases and J 2 bases; nucleotides not matched to a gene: 5. CDR3 coding DNA: TGTGCCAGCACCGCCGGGACAGGGAACTATGGCTACACCTTC. Encoded protein: CASTAGTGNYGYTF.

A few counts support this clone. The CDR3 is CASKRDSNQPQHF. CDR3 DNA sequence: TGTGCCAGCAAGAGAGATAGCAATCAGCCCCAGCATTTT. J is TRBJ1-5 and V is TRBV2; no reliable D call. With 7 bases removed from V and 0 bases from J, the gap between germline ends came to 7 bases. Germline-derived CDR1 and CDR2 are SNHLY and FYNNEI. This CDR3 has 13 amino acids.

This clone was seen more than once but under ten times. Written as DNA, the CDR3 is TGTGCCAGCAGCTTAATGGCTAGCGGACCCAACCACCCGGTTAATGAGCAGTTCTTC. It specifies CASSLMASGPNHPVNEQFF. V gene TRBV7-7 combines with J gene TRBJ2-1; 7 nucleotides match TRBD2. The V and J ends lost 2 bases and 7 bases, in that order; junction bases with no gene match: 20. Germline V CDR1 and CDR2: SSHAT, FNYEAQ (reference sequence). CDR3 length: 19 residues.

This clone was recorded many times. V gene TRBV2 combines with J gene TRBJ2-5; D might be TRBD1 (6 bases). This CDR3 has 13 residues. CDR1 is SNHLY, CDR2 FYNNEI, per germline. The ends were cut back, 2 bases at V and 5 bases at J, with 9 bases in the middle. This chain's CDR3 is CASSEQGRETQYF. The CDR3 coding sequence is TGTGCCAGCAGTGAACAGGGGCGGGAGACCCAGTACTTC.

This clone was seen at least ten times. V and J are TRBV29-1 and TRBJ2-5, with D possibly TRBD2 on 6 matching bases. V was trimmed by 4 bases and J by 5 bases, leaving 8 bases between them. The CDR3 spans 11 residues. The V gene's germline CDR1 is SQVTM and CDR2 ANQGSEA. The CDR3 region is CSVAGEETQYF. The CDR3 nucleotides read TGCAGCGTTGCGGGGGAGGAGACCCAGTACTTC.

The chain has TRBV2 and TRBJ1-2; no reliable D call. CDR3 size: 15 residues. V was trimmed by 2 bases and J by 0 bases, leaving 10 bases between them. From germline, CDR1 is SNHLY and CDR2 FYNNEI. The CDR3 sequence is CASSERVSANYGYTF. The DNA of the CDR3 is TGTGCCAGCAGTGAACGGGTCAGCGCTAACTATGGCTACACCTTC. The full variable domain, with the rest looked up from reference TRBV2 and TRBJ1-2, is EPEVTQTPSHQVTQMGQEVILRCVPISNHLYFYWYRQILGQKVEFLVSFYNNEISEKSEIFDDQFSVERPDGSNFTLKIRSTKLEDSAMYFCASSERVSANYGYTFGSGTRLTVV.

This clone was observed a few times. The genes are TRBV10-1 and TRBJ1-6; weak D call: TRBD1 (5 bases). The CDR3 has 12 residues. V was pared by 4 bases and J by 10 bases, with 8 bases between. Germline V CDR1 and CDR2: WNHNN, SYGVQD (reference sequence). DNA for the CDR3: TGCGCCAGCAGTGGTGGGGCCTCACCCCTCCACTTT. Translating it yields CASSGGASPLHF.

This clone was seen only a few times. The V and J genes are TRBV2 and TRBJ1-2, with TRBD1 matching over 12 bases. V dropped 2 bases and J dropped 7; count of bases not matched to a gene: 2. This CDR3 is built from 14 residues. CDR1 and CDR2 from the germline V gene are SNHLY and FYNNEI. For the CDR3, the DNA is TGTGCCAGCAGTGAATGGGGACAGGGGGCTGGCTACACCTTC. Translated, it gives CASSEWGQGAGYTF.

The chain joins TRBV11-2 to TRBJ2-7, with D unclear. The CDR3 length is 14 residues. Germline CDR1 reads SGHAT; CDR2 reads FQNNGV. Trimming stripped 1 base from V and 1 base from J, with 8 bases between. CDR3 sequence (DNA): TGTGCCAGCAGCTTAGTGGTCAGGTCCTACGAGCAGTACTTC. This encodes CASSLVVRSYEQYF.

V usage is TRBV30 and J usage is TRBJ1-1; 8 nucleotides match TRBD1. This CDR3 has 15 residues. Germline CDR1 reads GTSNPN; CDR2 reads SVGIG (reference sequence). Trimming took 0 bases from V and 4 from J; bases not matched to a gene: 7. CDR3 nucleotides: TGTGCCTGGAGTGTCGGAGGACAGGGTAGCACTGAAGCTTTCTTT. This gives the protein CAWSVGGQGSTEAFF.

The V gene is TRBV5-4, the J gene TRBJ2-3, with 7 bases lining up with TRBD2. There are 12 residues in the CDR3. In germline, CDR1 is SGHNT, CDR2 YYREEE (reference sequence). With 3 bases clipped from V and 9 bases from J, the junction kept 4 bases outside the gene matches. CDR3 protein: CASSSGGRTQYF. In DNA, the CDR3 is TGTGCCAGCAGCTCGGGGGGTCGGACGCAGTATTTT.

This clone was seen a few times. The CDR3 spells CASSEILAGGLDEQFF. In DNA form, the CDR3 reads TGTGCCAGCAGCGAGATTCTAGCGGGGGGGCTAGATGAGCAGTTCTTC. The J gene is TRBJ2-1, the V gene TRBV9, with 12 bases aligning to TRBD2. Trimming at V came to 3 bases and at J to 8 bases, leaving 9 bases not matched to a gene. From germline, CDR1 is SGDLS and CDR2 YYNGEE. This CDR3 region has 16 residues. Full variable domain (missing parts from reference TRBV9 and TRBJ2-1): DSGVTQTPKHLITATGQRVTLRCSPRSGDLSVYWYQQSLDQGLQFLIQYYNGEERAKGNILERFSAQQFPDLHSELNLSSLELGDSALYFCASSEILAGGLDEQFFGPGTRLTVL.

The chain joins TRBV4-1 to TRBJ1-1; 9 nucleotides align to TRBD1. Germline-derived CDR1 and CDR2 are MGHRA and YSYEKL. The length of the CDR3 is 16 residues. J gave up 4 bases and V 3 bases, and 9 bases lay outside the gene matches. CDR3 nucleotides: TGCGCCAGCAGCCAGTTTAACAGGGGGCGAGGCACTGAAGCTTTCTTT. It yields the protein CASSQFNRGRGTEAFF.

At least ten counts were recorded for this clone. Other DNA sequences in the same sample also yield this CDR3. This rearrangement joins TRBV7-2 to TRBJ2-3; 10 positions match TRBD1. Per germline, CDR1 SGHTA and CDR2 FQGNSA. V lost 4 bases to trimming and J lost 4 bases; unmatched junction nucleotides: 2. The CDR3 has 14 residues. The CDR3 bases are TGTGCCAGCAGCTATGGACAGGGGGCAGATACGCAGTATTTT. It encodes CASSYGQGADTQYF.

Comment on this clone: Other DNA variants within this sample encode the same CDR3. The chain employs TRBV6-1 and TRBJ1-2; no clear D gene. The germline CDR1 and CDR2 sequences are MNHNS and SASEGT. This CDR3 is 14 amino acids long. V dropped 0 bases and J dropped 5 bases, with 10 bases sitting between them. The CDR3 loop reads CASSEAPVNYGYTF. The CDR3 nucleotides are TGTGCCAGCAGTGAAGCTCCAGTAAATTATGGCTACACCTTC.

The rearrangement links TRBV7-9 to TRBJ2-5; D is unclear. In germline, CDR1 is SEHNR, CDR2 FQNEAQ (reference sequence). The CDR3 sequence is 12 residues long. Between the trimmed V and J ends, which lost 1 base and 10 bases, there was a span of 10 bases. The CDR3 reads CASSLVKRDQYF. The CDR3 nucleotides read TGTGCCAGCAGCTTAGTCAAGCGAGACCAGTACTTC. The full variable domain, its missing parts supplied by reference TRBV7-9 and TRBJ2-5, is DTGVSQNPRHKITKRGQNVTFRCDPISEHNRLYWYRQTLGQGPEFLTYFQNEAQLEKSRLLSDRFSAERPKGSFSTLEIQRTEQGDSAMYLCASSLVKRDQYFGPGTRLLVL.

In its sample, this clone was seen a few times. The V gene is TRBV30, the J gene TRBJ2-6; no firm D call. The V gene's germline CDR1 is GTSNPN and CDR2 SVGIG (reference sequence). CDR3 length: 15 residues. Trimming took 4 bases from V and 0 from J, leaving 10 bases between them. In DNA, the CDR3 is TGTGCCTGGACGACTGTGAGCTCTGGGGCCAACGTCCTGACTTTC. It encodes CAWTTVSSGANVLTF.

This rearrangement joins TRBV6-5 to TRBJ2-1; D remains unclear. This CDR3 is 14 amino acids long. Germline V gives CDR1 MNHEY, CDR2 SVGAGI. The V end was cut by 7 bases, the J end by 0 bases, with 10 bases between. The CDR3 region is CASTPPGSYNEQFF. For the CDR3, the DNA is TGTGCCAGCACCCCCCCGGGCTCCTACAATGAGCAGTTCTTC.

In its sample, this clone was seen a few times. The gene calls are TRBV6-1 and TRBJ2-7; 8 bases match TRBD1. With 1 base clipped from V and 2 bases from J, the junction kept 7 bases outside the gene matches. The length of the CDR3 is 16 residues. Germline V lookup: CDR1 MNHNS, CDR2 SASEGT. The DNA for the CDR3 is TGTGCCAGCAGTGAAGATCGGGGACAGGTTACCTACGAGCAGTACTTC. This gives the protein CASSEDRGQVTYEQYF.